This T cell receptor (beta chain) was documented in a study of blood T cells in healthy people across ages. The individuals who served as donors were healthy Caucasians living in Russia, aged roughly 6 to 100. From germline, CDR1 is SQVTM and CDR2 ANQGSEA. Trimming took off 7 bases at V and 15 bases at J, with 19 bases between the two ends. This CDR3 has 11 residues. A second roughly 7 to 12 cycle PCR used barcoded and J-beta primers. TCRdb called the 5' RACE reads again in MiXCR, with one record for every CDR3 protein. The table shows roughly 1,300,000 distinct CDR3 sequences, with 59% occurring only once.

The sequence was obtained from a man in his late teens or twenties in good health. The specimen was blood. The J gene is TRBJ2-1, the V gene TRBV29-1; D is unclear. The CDR3, as DNA: TGCAGCGCTCCAAGTATGGGCCAAAGGTTCTTC. This gives the protein CSAPSMGQRFF.